The 20 T cell receptor beta chains listed next were all sequenced from one sample in a study of T cell clonality in common variable immunodeficiency. Data came from immunoSEQ multiplex PCR; TCRdb stores just in-frame clones and leaves some out. The data show about 41,000 clones, none appearing only once, with about 1.3% held by the ten largest. Sequenced input: peripheral blood mononuclear cells. The receptors shown here come from a person aged 18-69 years in good health.

This clone occurred many times. The read gets to within 3 residues of the CDR3 end, and the germline J gene fills in the rest. The genes are TRBV5-4 and TRBJ2-1; D might be TRBD2 (5 bases). V was pared by 1 base and J by 6 bases, with 8 bases between. This CDR3 region has 13 residues. The germline V gene has CDR1 SGHNT and CDR2 YYREEE (reference sequence). CDR3 DNA (partial): TGTGCCAGCAGCTTGAGAGGGTTCAATGAG. This codes for CASSLRGFNE. The whole CDR3 protein reads CASSLRGFNEQFF.

This clone was counted at least ten times. The read terminates 3 residues before the CDR3 end, so the remaining end is supplied by the germline J gene. The rearrangement links TRBV7-2 to TRBJ2-2, with 11 positions matching TRBD1. The CDR3 is made up of 15 amino acids. Germline V gene data show CDR1 as SGHTA and CDR2 as FQGNSA. The V segment lost 4 bases and the J segment 7 bases; nucleotides outside the gene matches: 5. The DNA read from the CDR3 is TGTGCCAGCAGCTCGGACAGGGGGCTGAACGGGGAG. Translation gives CASSSDRGLNGE. The full-length CDR3 reads as CASSSDRGLNGELFF.

There are many counts of this clone. The read comes to an end 3 residues before the CDR3 does, leaving the germline J gene to fill in the end. V is TRBV20-1 and J is TRBJ1-1; D may be TRBD1 (5 bases). This CDR3 spans 14 amino acids. The V gene's germline CDR1 is DFQATT and CDR2 SNEGSKA (reference sequence). The chain's CDR3 is CSARAGGKEMQAFF. Incomplete CDR3 DNA: TGCAGTGCTAGAGCGGGGGGGAAGGAGATGCAA.

This clone was seen repeatedly, ten times or more. From the germline J gene comes the end of the CDR3, since the read stops 3 residues before it. The chain joins TRBV20-1 to TRBJ2-2, with 9 bases lining up with TRBD1. The CDR3 is 15 amino acids. Germline V gives CDR1 DFQATT, CDR2 SNEGSKA (reference sequence). CDR3 bases read: TGCAGTGCTAGAACTACAGGGGGCGGGCTTGGGAAG. It is translated as CSARTTGGGLGK. The whole CDR3 protein reads CSARTTGGGLGKLFF.

Ten or more counts support this clone. The read is 3 residues too short to cover the CDR3 end, so that end is filled in from the germline J gene. V gene TRBV5-1 combines with J gene TRBJ2-5; TRBD1 matches at 8 bases. The trim removed 4 bases at V and 4 bases at J, leaving 12 bases unmatched. Germline CDR1 is SGHRS and CDR2 is YFSETQ. The CDR3 is 16 amino acids. CDR3 amino acids: CASSGQGRSVGETQYF. Incomplete CDR3 DNA: TGCGCCAGCAGCGGACAGGGTAGGAGTGTCGGAGAGACC.

A few counts support this clone. From the germline J gene comes the end of the CDR3, since the read stops 3 residues before it. The V and J genes are TRBV13 and TRBJ1-1; the match to TRBD1 covers 7 bases. With V trimmed by 5 bases and J by 4 bases, 7 bases remained unmatched. The CDR3 totals 14 residues. The germline V gene has CDR1 PRHDT and CDR2 FYEKMQ (reference sequence). This CDR3 reads CASSPRTGVTEAFF. The covered CDR3 bases are TGTGCCAGCAGCCCTCGGACAGGAGTCACTGAA. The full variable domain, its missing parts supplied by reference TRBV13 and TRBJ1-1, is AAGVIQSPRHLIKEKRETATLKCYPIPRHDTVYWYQQGPGQDPQFLISFYEKMQSDKGSIPDRFSAQQFSDYHSELNMSSLELGDSALYFCASSPRTGVTEAFFGQGTRLTVV.

This clone was recorded many times. Read sequence stops 3 residues before the CDR3 end, and the germline J gene provides the missing end. The chain employs TRBV20-1 and TRBJ2-3; 9 positions match TRBD2. Looked up from germline, CDR1 is DFQATT and CDR2 is SNEGSKA (reference sequence). J gave up 3 bases and V 3 bases, and 10 bases lay outside the gene matches. The CDR3 contains 16 residues. The CDR3 reads CSASPWASGDTDTQYF. The sequenced CDR3 bases are TGCAGTGCTAGTCCTTGGGCTAGCGGGGATACAGATACG.

This clone was seen only a few times. The read terminates 3 residues before the CDR3 end, so the remaining end is supplied by the germline J gene. V is TRBV29-1 and J is TRBJ1-2; 8 bases match TRBD1. This CDR3 region has 12 residues. Per germline, CDR1 SQVTM and CDR2 ANQGSEA. J gave up 4 bases and V 7 bases, and 5 bases lay outside the gene matches. CDR3 region: CSATGGGYGYTF. Partial CDR3 DNA: TGCAGCGCCACAGGGGGAGGCTATGGC.

This clone has ten or more counts. Read coverage stops 3 residues before the CDR3 terminus; the germline J gene supplies the remainder. The chain joins TRBV29-1 to TRBJ2-7; 10 bases align to TRBD1. The germline gives CDR1 SQVTM, CDR2 ANQGSEA. There are 14 residues in the CDR3. V shed 6 bases and J 2 bases; nucleotides not matched to a gene: 7. The CDR3 bases that were read are TGCAGCGTCCTCCCGGGACAGGGGACCTACGAG. This codes for CSVLPGQGTYE. The full CDR3 sequence reads CSVLPGQGTYEQYF.

This clone showed up many times. The DNA ends 3 residues before the CDR3 does, and the rest of the CDR3 is filled in from the germline J gene. This rearrangement joins TRBV20-1 to TRBJ2-3, with D perhaps matching TRBD1 (7 bases). V lost 6 bases and J lost 8, with 21 bases in between. The CDR3 extends over 14 amino acids. The germline V gene has CDR1 DFQATT and CDR2 SNEGSKA (reference sequence). Here the CDR3 reads CSANGGGRGSTQYF. The covered CDR3 bases are TGCAGTGCGAATGGAGGGGGCAGAGGAAGTACG.

This clone has ten or more counts. The CDR3 is cut off 3 residues early in the read; its end comes from the germline J gene. The rearrangement uses TRBV20-1 and TRBJ2-5; perhaps TRBD2 as D (6 bases). This CDR3 has 14 residues. V lost 0 bases and J lost 7, with 15 bases in between. Germline V gene sequence: CDR1 DFQATT, CDR2 SNEGSKA (reference sequence). The CDR3 loop reads CSAREMAGWGTQYF. CDR3 bases read: TGCAGTGCTAGAGAAATGGCGGGATGGGGGACC.

This clone was detected ten times or more. With the read ending 3 residues before the CDR3 end, the germline J gene is used to fill in that end. This sequence joins TRBV5-1 and TRBJ1-2, with 10 positions matching TRBD1. V shed 4 bases, J shed 4 bases, and the junction held 7 bases outside the gene matches. There are 15 residues in the CDR3. Germline CDR1 reads SGHRS; CDR2 reads YFSETQ. CDR3 protein: CASSPGQGVGYGYTF. The sequenced CDR3 bases are TGCGCCAGCAGCCCCGGACAGGGGGTGGGCTATGGC.

This clone was recorded a few times. Additional DNA sequences in this sample encode the identical CDR3. The part of the CDR3 DNA that was read is TGTGCCAGTCGAACCGACAGGAGCTCCTACAATGAG. It yields the protein CASRTDRSSYNE. The whole CDR3 protein is CASRTDRSSYNEQFF. The J gene is TRBJ2-1, the V gene TRBV19, with D maybe TRBD1 (6 bases). The missing CDR3 end, 3 residues past where the read stops, is filled in from the germline J gene. Trimming left V 8 bases short and J 0 bases short, with 14 bases between. The CDR3 runs 15 residues. Germline CDR1 LNHDA, CDR2 SQIVND (reference sequence).

There are many counts of this clone. Sequencing ends 3 residues short of the CDR3 end; the germline J gene provides the rest. This chain uses TRBV6-1 with TRBJ2-3, with D unclear. The CDR3 consists of 15 residues. In germline, CDR1 is MNHNS, CDR2 SASEGT. Trimming took 3 bases from V and 0 from J, leaving 10 bases between them. The CDR3 here is CASSEPAISTDTQYF. The DNA read from the CDR3 is TGTGCCAGCAGTGAGCCAGCGATTAGCACAGATACG.

This clone was seen at least ten times. The read gets to within 3 residues of the CDR3 end, and the germline J gene fills in the rest. This chain uses TRBV15 with TRBJ2-7; 8 nucleotides align to TRBD2. There are 15 residues in the CDR3. Losses at the gene ends were 6 bases for V and 0 bases for J; bases not matched to a gene: 7. Per the germline V gene, CDR1 is LNHNV and CDR2 is YYDKDF (reference sequence). The DNA read from the CDR3 is TGTGCCACCAGAGACGGGCGGGGGGCCTCCTACGAG. Translated: CATRDGRGASYE. The whole CDR3 protein reads CATRDGRGASYEQYF.

This clone came up many times. The read gets to within 3 residues of the CDR3 end, and the germline J gene fills in the rest. This chain uses TRBV5-1 with TRBJ2-7; 10 nucleotides align to TRBD1. The CDR3 is made up of 14 amino acids. Germline CDR1 and CDR2: SGHRS and YFSETQ. The trim removed 3 bases at V and 4 bases at J, leaving 4 bases unmatched. CDR3 DNA, as far as it was read: TGCGCCAGCAGCTGGGAGGGACAGGGGTACGAG. This sequence encodes CASSWEGQGYE. The whole CDR3 protein is CASSWEGQGYEQYF.

This clone was detected ten times or more. The read terminates 3 residues ahead of where the CDR3 ends, so the germline J gene completes it. This rearrangement joins TRBV7-9 to TRBJ2-2; D gene ambiguous. The germline V and J ends were trimmed by 1 base and 10 bases, with 7 bases remaining between them. Germline CDR1 reads SEHNR; CDR2 reads FQNEAQ (reference sequence). The CDR3 has 12 amino acids. CDR3 sequence reads: CASSLVGQELFF. The sequenced part of the CDR3 DNA is TGTGCCAGCAGCTTAGTAGGGCAGGAG.

This clone was counted ten times or more. The CDR3 end is not reached by the read, which stops 3 residues before it; the germline J gene fills it in. This rearrangement joins TRBV7-6 to TRBJ2-7; 7 nucleotides agree with TRBD1. The CDR3 has 14 residues. With V trimmed by 5 bases and J by 2 bases, 6 bases remained unmatched. Germline CDR1 reads SGHVS; CDR2 reads FNYEAQ. The sequenced CDR3 bases are TGTGCCAGCAGCCCTCGACAGGGCCCCTACGAG. Its translation is CASSPRQGPYE. The full CDR3 is CASSPRQGPYEQYF.

This clone was observed many times. Sequencing ends 3 residues short of the CDR3 end; the germline J gene provides the rest. The chain uses TRBV28 and TRBJ2-5, with TRBD2 matching 7 bases. The CDR3 is 14 residues long. The V gene's germline CDR1 is MDHEN and CDR2 SYDVKM. V trimming: 5 bases; J trimming: 2 bases; junction bases outside the gene matches: 5. The CDR3 sequence is CASSPLGGQETQYF. The sequenced part of the CDR3 DNA is TGTGCCAGCAGTCCCCTCGGGGGGCAAGAGACC.

This clone showed up many times. The read is 3 residues too short to cover the CDR3 end, so that end is filled in from the germline J gene. J is TRBJ2-3 and V is TRBV20-1; 8 nucleotides match TRBD1. J lost 4 bases, V lost 6 bases, and 15 bases had no gene match. Germline lookup yields CDR1 DFQATT and CDR2 SNEGSKA (reference sequence). This CDR3 has 16 amino acids. The DNA read from the CDR3 is TGCAGTGCATTTACGCCAGGGGGCGCGATCTCAGATACG. Amino acid sequence: CSAFTPGGAISDT. The full CDR3 protein reads CSAFTPGGAISDTQYF.